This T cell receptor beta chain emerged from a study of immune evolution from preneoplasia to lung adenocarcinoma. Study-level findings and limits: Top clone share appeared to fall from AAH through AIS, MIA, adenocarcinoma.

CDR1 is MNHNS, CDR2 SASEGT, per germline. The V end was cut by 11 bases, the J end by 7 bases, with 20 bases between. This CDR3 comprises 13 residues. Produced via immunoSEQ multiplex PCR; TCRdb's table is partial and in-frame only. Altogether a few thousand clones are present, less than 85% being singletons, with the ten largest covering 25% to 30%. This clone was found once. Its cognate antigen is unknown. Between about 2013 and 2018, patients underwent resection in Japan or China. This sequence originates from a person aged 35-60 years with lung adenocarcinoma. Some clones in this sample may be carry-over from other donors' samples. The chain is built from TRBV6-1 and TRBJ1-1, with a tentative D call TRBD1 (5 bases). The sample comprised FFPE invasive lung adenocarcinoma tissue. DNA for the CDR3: TGTGCCCCTTTTAAGGGGAGATATAATGAAGCTTTCTTT. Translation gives CAPFKGRYNEAFF.